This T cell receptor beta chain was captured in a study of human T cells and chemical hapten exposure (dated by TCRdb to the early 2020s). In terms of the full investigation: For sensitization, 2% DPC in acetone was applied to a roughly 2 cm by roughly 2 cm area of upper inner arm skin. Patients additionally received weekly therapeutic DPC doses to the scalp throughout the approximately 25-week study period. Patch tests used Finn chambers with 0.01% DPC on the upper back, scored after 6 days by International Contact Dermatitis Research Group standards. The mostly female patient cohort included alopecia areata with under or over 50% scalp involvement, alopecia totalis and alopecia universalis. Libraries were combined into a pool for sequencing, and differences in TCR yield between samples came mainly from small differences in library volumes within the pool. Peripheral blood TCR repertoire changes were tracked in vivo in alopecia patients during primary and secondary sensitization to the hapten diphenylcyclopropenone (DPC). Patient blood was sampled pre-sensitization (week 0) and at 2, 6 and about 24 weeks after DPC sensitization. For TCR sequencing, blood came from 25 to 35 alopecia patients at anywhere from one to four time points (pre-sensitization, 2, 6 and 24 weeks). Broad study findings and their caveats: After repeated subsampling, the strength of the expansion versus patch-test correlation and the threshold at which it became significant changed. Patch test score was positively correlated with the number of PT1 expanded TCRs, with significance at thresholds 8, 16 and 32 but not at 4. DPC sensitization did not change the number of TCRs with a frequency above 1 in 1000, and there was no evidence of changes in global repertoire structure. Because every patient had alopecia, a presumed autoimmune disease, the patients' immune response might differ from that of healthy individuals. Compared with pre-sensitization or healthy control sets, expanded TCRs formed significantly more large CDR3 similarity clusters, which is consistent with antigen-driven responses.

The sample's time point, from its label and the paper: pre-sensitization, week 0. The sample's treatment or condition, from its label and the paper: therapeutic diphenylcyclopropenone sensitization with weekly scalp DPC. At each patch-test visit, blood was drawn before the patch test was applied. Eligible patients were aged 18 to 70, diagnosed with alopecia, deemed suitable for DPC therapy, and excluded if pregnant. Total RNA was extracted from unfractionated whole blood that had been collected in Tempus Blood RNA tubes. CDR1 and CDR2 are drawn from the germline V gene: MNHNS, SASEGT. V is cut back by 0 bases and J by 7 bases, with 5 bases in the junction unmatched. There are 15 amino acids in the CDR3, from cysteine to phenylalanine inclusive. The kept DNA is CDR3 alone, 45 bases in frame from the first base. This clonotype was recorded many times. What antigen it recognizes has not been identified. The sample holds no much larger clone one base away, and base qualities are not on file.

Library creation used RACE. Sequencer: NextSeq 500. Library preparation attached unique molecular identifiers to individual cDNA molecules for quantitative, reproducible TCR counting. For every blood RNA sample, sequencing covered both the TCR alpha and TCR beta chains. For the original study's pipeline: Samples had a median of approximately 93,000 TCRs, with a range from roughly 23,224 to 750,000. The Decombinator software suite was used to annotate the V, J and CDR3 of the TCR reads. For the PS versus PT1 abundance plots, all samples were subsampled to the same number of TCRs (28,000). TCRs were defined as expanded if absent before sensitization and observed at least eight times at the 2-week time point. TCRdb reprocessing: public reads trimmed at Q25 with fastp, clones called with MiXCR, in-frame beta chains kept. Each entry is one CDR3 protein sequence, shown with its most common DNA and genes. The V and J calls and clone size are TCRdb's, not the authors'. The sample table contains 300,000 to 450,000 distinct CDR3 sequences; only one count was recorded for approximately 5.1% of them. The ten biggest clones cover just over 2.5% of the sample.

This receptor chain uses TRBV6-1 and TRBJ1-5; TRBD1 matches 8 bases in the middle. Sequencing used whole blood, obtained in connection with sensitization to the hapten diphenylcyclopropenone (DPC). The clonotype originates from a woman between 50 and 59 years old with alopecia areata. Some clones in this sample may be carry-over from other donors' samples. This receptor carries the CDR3 CASSEAGGQAQPQHF. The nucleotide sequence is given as TGTGCCAGCAGTGAAGCGGGGGGACAGGCCCAGCCCCAGCATTTT.